A single sample is the source of the 22 T cell receptor beta chains below, sequenced in a study of blood T cells in healthy people across ages. It was with a sample-barcoded 5' primer and a J-beta primer mix that a second PCR of about 6 to 12 cycles was run. MiXCR was run by TCRdb on the 5' RACE reads, yielding one entry per CDR3 protein. The sample includes about 640,000 distinct CDR3 sequences, around two fifths of them seen just once. The specimen was blood. These receptors were collected from a man older than 75 in good health.

The chain employs TRBV3-1 and TRBJ1-4; tentative D call: TRBD1 (6 bases). The CDR3 is 15 residues long. V lost 1 base and J 5 bases, leaving 11 bases between the germline ends. In germline, CDR1 is LGHDT, CDR2 YNNKEL (reference sequence). CDR3 amino acids: CASSQVGGGNEKLFF. DNA of the CDR3: TGTGCCAGCAGCCAAGTTGGAGGGGGAAATGAAAAACTGTTTTTT.

The J gene is TRBJ2-1, the V gene TRBV6-2 or TRBV6-3, with D uncertain. This CDR3 comprises 11 residues. Trimming left V 9 bases short and J 5 bases short, with 8 bases between. Germline values: CDR1 MNHEY, CDR2 SVGEGT. The CDR3 DNA is TGTGCCAGTACAGACAACAATGAGCAGTTCTTC. This translates into CASTDNNEQFF.

This chain links TRBV28 with TRBJ1-2; no clear D. V gave up 5 bases and J gave up 8 bases, with 18 bases separating them. Germline V gene data show CDR1 as MDHEN and CDR2 as SYDVKM. The CDR3 runs 14 residues. CDR3 amino acids: CASSLKDGWWGYTF. The CDR3 DNA sequence: TGTGCCAGCAGTCTCAAGGACGGGTGGTGGGGCTACACCTTC.

The rearrangement uses TRBV20-1 and TRBJ1-1; no definite D call. CDR3 size: 13 residues. From germline, CDR1 is DFQATT and CDR2 SNEGSKA (reference sequence). Trimming pared 3 bases from V and 1 base from J, leaving 9 bases between. The DNA of the CDR3 is TGCAGTGCTAGGACATTAAGGAACACTGAAGCTTTCTTT. Its protein product is CSARTLRNTEAFF.

The chain is built from TRBV18 and TRBJ1-1, with 8 bases lining up with TRBD1. The CDR3 consists of 16 residues. The germline CDR1 and CDR2 sequences are KGHSH and LQKENI. V shed 1 base and J 4 bases; nucleotides not matched to a gene: 8. The CDR3 DNA sequence: TGTGCCAGCTCACCACGGGCGACAGGGGTCGTCACTGAAGCTTTCTTT. It specifies CASSPRATGVVTEAFF.

In its sample, this clonotype was seen many times. This sequence joins TRBV11-2 and TRBJ2-3; D may be TRBD1 or TRBD2 (6 bases each). Germline CDR1 SGHAT, CDR2 FQNNGV. Trimming took 5 bases from V and 2 from J, leaving 32 bases between them. The CDR3 extends over 21 amino acids. The CDR3 here is CASSPLGQSLARRGSTDTQYF. The CDR3 bases are TGTGCCAGCAGCCCCCTCGGACAGTCCCTTGCTAGGCGGGGCTCCACAGATACGCAGTATTTT.

Comments on this clonotype: A much larger clonotype is one base distant, so this may be a read error. The CDR3 DNA sequence: TGTGCCAGCAGCGGGGACTTCAATGAGCAGTACTTC. It codes for CASSGDFNEQYF. V usage is TRBV12-3 or TRBV12-4 and J usage is TRBJ2-5; possibly TRBD2 for D (6 bases). V was shortened by 6 bases and J by 11 bases, with 16 bases between the two germline ends. This CDR3 spans 12 amino acids.

Only a few counts were recorded for this clonotype. J is TRBJ2-3 and V is TRBV6-2 or TRBV6-3; 11 nucleotides align to TRBD2. CDR1 is MNHEY, CDR2 SVGEGT, per germline. With 6 bases clipped from V and 3 bases from J, the junction kept 11 bases outside the gene matches. The CDR3 has 17 residues. The chain's CDR3 is CASRYRPGTSGTDTQYF. The CDR3 nucleotides read TGTGCCAGCAGATATCGTCCCGGGACTAGCGGAACAGATACGCAGTATTTT.

The V gene is TRBV25-1, the J gene TRBJ2-3; TRBD1 might be the D (5 bases). The V end was cut by 3 bases, the J end by 2 bases, with 9 bases between. The germline V gene encodes CDR1 MGHDK and CDR2 SYGVNS. The CDR3 has 14 residues. CDR3 DNA: TGTGCCAGCAGTGACAGGGTGAACACAGATACGCAGTATTTT. Protein sequence: CASSDRVNTDTQYF.

This chain joins TRBV7-6 and TRBJ2-1; D is possibly TRBD2 (7 bases). Between the trimmed V and J ends, which lost 4 bases and 7 bases, there was a span of 20 bases. Germline values: CDR1 SGHVS, CDR2 FNYEAQ. The CDR3 runs to 16 residues. CDR3 coding DNA: TGTGCCAGCAGCTCTCAAGGGGGGGGCGGGAGAAATGAGCAGTTCTTC. Protein sequence: CASSSQGGGGRNEQFF.

The chain employs TRBV7-2 and TRBJ1-1, with a possible D match to TRBD1 (5 bases). V shed 0 bases and J shed 5 bases, with 13 bases lying between them. This CDR3 is 15 amino acids long. Looked up from germline, CDR1 is SGHTA and CDR2 is FQGNSA. DNA for the CDR3: TGTGCCAGCAGCTTAGCTTACGGGGGGGTTACTGAAGCTTTCTTT. Protein: CASSLAYGGVTEAFF.

The J gene is TRBJ2-1, the V gene TRBV19, with D perhaps TRBD2 (6 bases). The V end lost 3 bases, the J end lost 7 bases, and 19 bases lay between the germline ends. CDR1 is LNHDA, CDR2 SQIVND, per germline (reference sequence). The CDR3 loop spans 16 amino acids. DNA for the CDR3: TGTGCCAGTAGTATTCTTAGTGGACTATTTCCGAATGAGCAGTTCTTC. This translates into CASSILSGLFPNEQFF.

In its sample, this clonotype was seen many times. The V and J genes are TRBV6-6 and TRBJ2-1; possible D gene TRBD2, 6 bases. Germline V gene sequence: CDR1 MNHNY, CDR2 SVGAGI (reference sequence). V gave up 7 bases and J gave up 6 bases, with 10 bases separating them. The CDR3 is 12 amino acids. The CDR3 reads CASTLATNEQFF. Here the CDR3 DNA reads TGTGCCAGCACCCTAGCGACCAATGAGCAGTTCTTC.

The CDR3 nucleotides read TGTGCCAGCAGCCTATTGGGGAGGGGGCAGCAGCCCCAGCATTTT. Residues: CASSLLGRGQQPQHF. This chain uses TRBV7-2 with TRBJ1-5; 7 bases agree with TRBD1. The CDR3 consists of 15 residues. Unmatched junction bases numbered 11, after V lost 5 bases and J lost 7 bases. Germline assignment: CDR1 SGHTA and CDR2 FQGNSA.

This clonotype was seen a few times. The J gene is TRBJ2-1, the V gene TRBV28; 11 nucleotides line up with TRBD2. Germline CDR1 reads MDHEN; CDR2 reads SYDVKM. The J segment lost 2 bases and the V segment lost 4 bases, leaving 7 bases of the junction unmatched. The CDR3 is 17 residues long. The CDR3 reads CASSSTQTSGTYNEQFF. CDR3 nucleotides: TGTGCCAGCAGTTCCACACAGACTAGCGGGACCTACAATGAGCAGTTCTTC.

This chain joins TRBV6-5 and TRBJ2-7; the D is unclear. From germline, CDR1 is MNHEY and CDR2 SVGAGI. The CDR3 totals 15 residues. V lost 0 bases and J 4 bases, leaving 13 bases between the germline ends. DNA for the CDR3: TGTGCCAGCAGTTACTCTGGAACAGCCTCTTACGAGCAGTACTTC. As protein: CASSYSGTASYEQYF.

The table lists this clonotype with a few counts. A much larger clonotype is one base distant, so this may be a read error. The chain employs TRBV30 and TRBJ2-5; D may be TRBD2 (6 bases). V was clipped by 0 bases and J by 7 bases, with 12 bases between them. CDR1 is GTSNPN, CDR2 SVGIG, per germline (reference sequence). This CDR3 contains 13 residues. CDR3 DNA: TGTGCCTGGAGTGTTGGAGGGCGGGGGACCCAGTACTTC. As protein: CAWSVGGRGTQYF.

This clonotype came up a few times. The chain combines TRBV7-2 with TRBJ2-7; 8 nucleotides line up with TRBD1. Germline V gene sequence: CDR1 SGHTA, CDR2 FQGNSA. The CDR3 length is 14 residues. V lost 3 bases and J lost 3; bases outside the gene matches: 4. The CDR3 spells CASSFRGRNYEQYF. The CDR3 DNA reads TGTGCCAGCAGCTTCAGGGGGCGAAACTACGAGCAGTACTTC.

V usage is TRBV7-2 and J usage is TRBJ2-5; 9 nucleotides align to TRBD2. With V trimmed by 5 bases and J by 5 bases, 15 bases remained unmatched. The CDR3 loop spans 17 amino acids. CDR1 is SGHTA and CDR2 is FQGNSA in the germline V gene. The CDR3, as DNA: TGTGCCAGCAGCGCCCGGACTAGCGTCCTAGGAGGGGAGACCCAGTACTTC. Residues: CASSARTSVLGGETQYF.

The gene calls are TRBV7-9 and TRBJ2-1; 10 nucleotides line up with TRBD2. In germline, CDR1 is SEHNR, CDR2 FQNEAQ (reference sequence). The J segment lost 6 bases and the V segment lost 5 bases, leaving 4 bases of the junction unmatched. CDR3 size: 14 residues. The CDR3 nucleotides are TGTGCCAGCAGCACGGGACTAGCGTTCAATGAGCAGTTCTTC. This sequence encodes CASSTGLAFNEQFF.

In this sample, this clonotype turned up a few times. The rearrangement links TRBV29-1 to TRBJ2-7, with TRBD2 matching over 9 bases. Trimming took 7 bases from V and 7 from J; bases not matched to a gene: 14. Germline CDR1 and CDR2: SQVTM and ANQGSEA. CDR3 size: 14 residues. CDR3 region: CSALAGEAYNEQYF. The DNA of the CDR3 is TGCAGCGCATTAGCGGGAGAGGCCTACAATGAGCAGTACTTC.

J is TRBJ1-1 and V is TRBV6-2 or TRBV6-3; tentatively, D is TRBD1 (6 bases). CDR1 is MNHEY and CDR2 is SVGEGT in the germline V gene. V was clipped by 8 bases and J by 5 bases, with 24 bases between them. CDR3 size: 16 residues. CDR3 region: CASGPINGGRGTEAFF. CDR3 DNA sequence: TGTGCCAGCGGCCCAATTAACGGGGGGCGTGGAACTGAAGCTTTCTTT.